This T cell receptor (beta chain) stems from a study of T cells in Graves' hyperthyroidism and ophthalmopathy. Findings and limits, study-wide: Clonotypes that were expanded in thyroid above 0.001 mostly appeared in blood too.

Amplification targeted TCR beta CDR3 regions from RNA transcripts. Primed by the HTBI set, a first-round RT-PCR was run on the TCR CDR3. One entry per CDR3 protein, called by TCRdb with MiXCR from the multiplex PCR reads. In the table there are 500,000 to 550,000 distinct CDR3 sequences, roughly 20% of which are singletons. V was shortened by 5 bases and J by 3 bases, with 25 bases between the two germline ends. There are 18 residues in the CDR3. This clonotype was detected many times. Its antigen is unidentified. The specimen was blood. This sequence joins TRBV12-3 or TRBV12-4 and TRBJ1-2; D is uncertain. The sequence was obtained from a man aged 18 to 30 with Graves' hyperthyroidism. This CDR3 reads CASSPRAPGSIFYYGYTF. The CDR3, as DNA: TGTGCCAGCAGTCCGCGTGCCCCCGGAAGCATCTTTTACTATGGCTACACCTTC.